The source of this T cell receptor beta chain is a study of T cells in Graves' hyperthyroidism and ophthalmopathy. Ophthalmopathy in the patients scored at least 3 on Clinical Activity Score and at least 4 on NOSPECS grade, lasting under 3 months. Clinical symptoms, serum thyroxine and TRAb, thyroid ultrasound and orbital computed tomography were used for the diagnoses. Trimming took 6 bases from V and 7 from J, leaving 15 bases between them. CDR1 is MDHEN and CDR2 is SYDVKM in the germline V gene. The CDR3 is 13 residues long. Researchers took RNA transcripts and amplified the TCR beta CDR3 regions from them. The study used the HTBI primer set for a first-round RT-PCR of the TCR CDR3. TCRdb itself ran the multiplex PCR reads through MiXCR, one entry per CDR3 protein. The data contain about 610,000 distinct CDR3 sequences, about 15% of them singletons. This clonotype was seen many times. Its target is unknown.

Study results and limitations: Expanded thyroid clonotypes (above 0.001) were mostly also found in blood.

Sequenced: blood. The rearrangement uses TRBV28 and TRBJ1-1; D is unresolved. The receptor was isolated from a woman aged 40 to 49 with Graves' ophthalmopathy. CDR3: CASSRLEGHEAFF. The CDR3 DNA reads TGTGCCAGCAGCCGATTAGAAGGCCATGAAGCTTTCTTT.